Reported below is one T cell receptor (beta chain). CDR1 LNHDA and CDR2 SQIVND come from the germline V gene (reference sequence). V was pared by 5 bases and J by 2 bases, with 6 bases of the junction left unmatched. The CDR3 consists of 15 residues. Sequencing used immunoSEQ multiplex PCR; TCRdb keeps in-frame clones, though not all of them. Found here are about 1.4 million clones, around 95% of them singletons; the top ten hold 1.2%. The sample belongs to a study of shared clonotypes between healthy human individuals. The gene calls are TRBV19 and TRBJ2-7; 10 nucleotides match TRBD2. Sequencing was performed on naive CD4+ T cells sorted from blood. Subset described: CD45RA+ positively selected. The TCR was taken from a man aged 25-45 years in good health. CDR3 DNA: TGTGCCAGTAGTCGCCTAGCGGGAGAAACCTACGAGCAGTACTTC. Translation gives CASSRLAGETYEQYF.